The following is a T cell receptor (beta chain) sequence with its context. What it binds is not known. Trimming took 7 bases from V and 2 from J; bases not matched to a gene: 8. The germline gives CDR1 MNHEY, CDR2 SMNVEV (reference sequence). The CDR3 spans 16 residues. MiXCR was run by TCRdb on the reads, yielding one entry per CDR3 protein. This sample has 380,000 or so distinct CDR3 sequences; roughly 36% occur once, and the top ten carry about 13%. The data stem from a study of T cell repertoires in cytomegalovirus infection. Across the whole study: Used in the study were CMV epitopes, some recently identified and HLA-C-restricted, others well-studied and HLA-B-restricted. Study conclusions and caveats: Clonotype analysis showed dominance of the ex vivo response by HLA-C-restricted CMV-specific TCR beta clonotypes.

This chain uses TRBV27 with TRBJ1-6, with 7 positions matching TRBD1. The specimen was cultured PBMCs, collected from culture after CMV antigen stimulation. The TCR comes from a human donor in good health (CMV status not recorded). Some clones in this sample may be carry-over from other donors' samples. CDR3 coding DNA: TGTGCCAGCACCGAGGGGGCGCGGACCTATAATTCACCCCTCCACTTT. It encodes CASTEGARTYNSPLHF.